What follows are 3 T cell receptor beta chains derived from one specimen sequenced in a study of Graves' ophthalmopathy and Graves' hyperthyroidism. RNA transcripts yielded amplified TCR beta CDR3 regions. An opening RT-PCR round employed HTBI primers and preceded a second-round multiplex PCR. From the multiplex PCR reads, TCRdb called clonotypes with MiXCR, one entry per CDR3 protein. The sample lists nearly 400,000 distinct CDR3 sequences; around 19% were seen once. Sequencing used peripheral blood. The receptors were gathered from a woman younger than 35 with Graves' ophthalmopathy.

This clonotype was counted many times. The chain carries TRBV28 and TRBJ2-2; D possibly uses TRBD1 or TRBD2 (5 bases each). CDR3 length equals 16 residues. Trimming left V 9 bases short and J 2 bases short, with 19 bases between. Looked up from germline, CDR1 is MDHEN and CDR2 is SYDVKM. The CDR3 bases are TGTGCCAGTTTTTTATCCGGGACCTTCAACACCGGGGAGCTGTTTTTT. This sequence encodes CASFLSGTFNTGELFF.

The chain couples TRBV28 to TRBJ1-1; the D gene is possibly TRBD1 (5 bases). Germline V CDR1 and CDR2: MDHEN, SYDVKM. The CDR3 has 13 residues. Trimming took 10 bases from V and 8 from J, leaving 20 bases between them. The DNA for the CDR3 is TGTGCCACCAAAGGGACCCAGACCGGAGAAGCTTTCTTT. Translating gives CATKGTQTGEAFF. The full variable domain, completed using reference TRBV28 and TRBJ1-1, is DVKVTQSSRYLVKRTGEKVFLECVQDMDHENMFWYRQDPGLGLRLIYFSYDVKMKEKGDIPEGYSVSREKKERFSLILESASTNQTSMYLCATKGTQTGEAFFGQGTRLTVV.

This clonotype was recorded many times. The gene calls are TRBV6-1 and TRBJ1-1; no reliable D call. Trimming left V 6 bases short and J 5 bases short, with 16 bases between. This CDR3 region has 14 residues. The germline V gene encodes CDR1 MNHNS and CDR2 SASEGT. The CDR3 is CASSAHKPRTEAFF. The CDR3 DNA reads as TGTGCCAGCAGCGCCCACAAGCCCCGAACTGAAGCTTTCTTT.